The 29 T cell receptor beta chains presented below share a single source sample, sequenced in a study of control samples from healthy donors and cancer patients. Sequenced by immunoSEQ multiplex PCR; TCRdb stores in-frame clones only, minus some. In the table there are under 150,000 clones, roughly 92% of which are singletons. Sequencing was carried out using blood. The receptors stem from a man aged 30 to 39 in good health.

The CDR3 protein is CASRGSGNTIYF. The CDR3 DNA reads as TGTGCCAGCAGGGGTTCTGGAAACACCATATATTTT. The rearrangement uses TRBV28 and TRBJ1-3; no clear D. Trimming shortened V by 6 bases and J by 1 base, and 4 bases separated the two germline ends. The CDR3 is made up of 12 amino acids. CDR1 and CDR2 from the germline V gene are MDHEN and SYDVKM.

The gene calls are TRBV5-6 and TRBJ2-2; D call uncertain. V lost 6 bases and J 8 bases, leaving 17 bases between the germline ends. The CDR3 has 14 residues. The germline V gene has CDR1 SGHDT and CDR2 YYEEEE. In nucleotides, the CDR3 is TGTGCCAGCAACCCCCTTAACTCTCCTGGGGAGCTGTTTTTT. Protein product: CASNPLNSPGELFF.

V is TRBV19 and J is TRBJ2-7; 10 bases map to TRBD1. The ends lost 3 bases at V and 4 bases at J; junction bases unmatched: 9. Germline values: CDR1 LNHDA, CDR2 SQIVND (reference sequence). This CDR3 region has 16 residues. The CDR3 here is CASSIKAGTGVYEQYF. The CDR3 DNA sequence: TGTGCCAGTAGTATCAAAGCCGGGACAGGGGTTTACGAGCAGTACTTC.

The chain uses TRBV19 and TRBJ2-3; D is ambiguous. The germline V gene encodes CDR1 LNHDA and CDR2 SQIVND (reference sequence). Trimming shortened V by 4 bases and J by 5 bases, and 10 bases separated the two germline ends. The CDR3 has 13 amino acids. CDR3 loop: CASSNRVGDTQYF. DNA of the CDR3: TGTGCCAGTAGTAACCGTGTGGGAGATACGCAGTATTTT.

This chain connects TRBV19 to TRBJ1-2; possibly TRBD1 for D (5 bases). The V gene lost 5 bases and the J gene lost 3 bases, with 10 bases spanning the gap. CDR3 length: 13 amino acids. Germline CDR1 is LNHDA and CDR2 is SQIVND (reference sequence). The CDR3 nucleotides read TGTGCCAGTAGTGCCGACAGTCACTATGGCTACACCTTC. Its protein is CASSADSHYGYTF.

The genes are TRBV28 and TRBJ2-6; TRBD2 is a possible D gene (5 bases). V lost 3 bases to trimming and J lost 0 bases, with 12 bases between them. In germline, CDR1 is MDHEN, CDR2 SYDVKM. This CDR3 is built from 17 residues. CDR3 sequence (DNA): TGTGCCAGCAGTTTCGGGGATTCCGGCTCTGGGGCCAACGTCCTGACTTTC. This codes for CASSFGDSGSGANVLTF.

This clone appeared a few times. The chain links TRBV3-1 (or the pseudogene TRBV3-2) to TRBJ1-1; unclear D gene. Germline V gives CDR1 LGHDT, CDR2 YNNKEL (reference sequence). CDR3 length: 15 residues. Trimming stripped 4 bases from V and 2 bases from J, with 14 bases between. CDR3 nucleotide sequence: TGTGCCAGCAGCCCACATTCGCCAAGTAACACTGAAGCTTTCTTT. Amino acids: CASSPHSPSNTEAFF.

This chain connects TRBV5-4 to TRBJ2-1; tentatively, D is TRBD2 (6 bases). Trimming took 5 bases from V and 10 from J, leaving 19 bases between them. This CDR3 is 14 amino acids long. CDR1 and CDR2 (germline): SGHNT, YYREEE (reference sequence). CDR3 nucleotides: TGTGCCAGCAGGGGGGGACTGCCTGGGCGGGAGCAGTTCTTC. This translates into CASRGGLPGREQFF.

V is TRBV28 and J is TRBJ2-1, with unresolved D. V lost 6 bases to trimming and J lost 2 bases, with 5 bases between them. The CDR3 is made up of 12 amino acids. Per the germline V gene, CDR1 is MDHEN and CDR2 is SYDVKM. The DNA for the CDR3 is TGTGCCAGCAGCGTAGCCTACAATGAGCAGTTCTTC. Protein: CASSVAYNEQFF.

This chain joins TRBV28 and TRBJ2-1; the D gene is possibly TRBD2 (6 bases). Germline V gene data show CDR1 as MDHEN and CDR2 as SYDVKM. V shed 4 bases and J shed 3 bases, with 16 bases lying between them. CDR3 length equals 16 residues. CDR3 in amino acids: CASSSPGGRHYNEQFF. CDR3 sequence (DNA): TGTGCCAGCAGTTCTCCTGGAGGGCGACACTACAATGAGCAGTTCTTC.

The rearrangement links TRBV7-3 to TRBJ2-5; no clear D gene. The CDR3 contains 13 residues. Germline V CDR1 and CDR2: SGHTA, FQGTGA. V lost 0 bases and J 6 bases, leaving 8 bases between the germline ends. DNA for the CDR3: TGTGCCAGCAGCTTAACAGGCAGCCAGACCCAGTACTTC. Its protein is CASSLTGSQTQYF.

The chain carries TRBV28 and TRBJ1-2, with 7 bases lining up with TRBD1. CDR1 is MDHEN, CDR2 SYDVKM, per germline. The CDR3 sequence is 14 residues long. The J segment lost 6 bases and the V segment lost 8 bases, leaving 12 bases of the junction unmatched. This CDR3 is CASGTTGHRDGYTF. The DNA for the CDR3 is TGTGCCAGCGGCACGACAGGGCACCGCGATGGCTACACCTTC.

The chain joins TRBV29-1 to TRBJ2-1; 7 bases are shared with TRBD2. Germline V gene sequence: CDR1 SQVTM, CDR2 ANQGSEA. The CDR3 is made up of 14 amino acids. V gave up 7 bases and J gave up 3 bases; unmatched junction bases: 9. CDR3 region: CSARREADYNEQFF. In DNA form, the CDR3 reads TGCAGCGCCCGCCGGGAGGCAGACTACAATGAGCAGTTCTTC.

The V call is TRBV11-3, the J call TRBJ1-1; possibly TRBD1 for D (5 bases). Deletions cut 3 bases from V and 3 bases from J, with 14 bases between. The CDR3 loop spans 15 amino acids. The V gene's germline CDR1 is SGHNT and CDR2 YENEEA. The CDR3 sequence: CASSFPWGLDTEAFF. DNA of the CDR3: TGTGCCAGCAGCTTTCCCTGGGGCTTGGACACTGAAGCTTTCTTT.

V gene TRBV5-8 combines with J gene TRBJ2-1; 8 nucleotides match TRBD2. Germline CDR1 reads SGHTS; CDR2 reads YDEGEE. V was pared by 3 bases and J by 2 bases, with 13 bases of the junction left unmatched. This CDR3 is 18 amino acids long. In DNA, the CDR3 is TGTGCCAGCAGCTACTGGGCGGGAGGACTTGTAACCTACAATGAGCAGTTCTTC. This sequence encodes CASSYWAGGLVTYNEQFF. The variable domain in full, with the rest retrieved from reference TRBV5-8 and TRBJ2-1, is EAGVTQSPTHLIKTRGQQATLRCSPISGHTSVYWYQQALGLGLQFLLWYDEGEERNRGNFPPRFSGRQFPNYSSELNVNALELEDSALYLCASSYWAGGLVTYNEQFFGPGTRLTVL.

This clone appeared once. The chain couples TRBV28 to TRBJ1-5, with 8 nucleotides matching TRBD1. Germline trimming cut 6 bases from V and 3 bases from J; bases unmatched to any gene: 10. The CDR3 loop spans 16 amino acids. Per germline, CDR1 MDHEN and CDR2 SYDVKM. The CDR3 nucleotides are TGTGCCAGCAGCCTCCGGACAGGGTGGGACAATCAGCCCCAGCATTTT. Protein sequence: CASSLRTGWDNQPQHF.

V gene TRBV11-3 combines with J gene TRBJ2-1; 11 nucleotides line up with TRBD2. Germline values: CDR1 SGHNT, CDR2 YENEEA. The CDR3 is 15 residues long. With V trimmed by 5 bases and J by 6 bases, 6 bases remained unmatched. CDR3 loop: CASSELAGETNEQFF. The CDR3 DNA reads as TGTGCCAGCAGCGAACTAGCGGGAGAAACCAATGAGCAGTTCTTC. Looking up the rest from reference TRBV11-3 and TRBJ2-1 gives the full variable domain: EAGVVQSPRYKIIEKKQPVAFWCNPISGHNTLYWYLQNLGQGPELLIRYENEEAVDDSQLPKDRFSAERLKGVDSTLKIQPAELGDSAVYLCASSELAGETNEQFFGPGTRLTVL.

The genes are TRBV28 and TRBJ2-5; maybe TRBD2 (5 bases). With 3 bases removed from V and 0 bases from J, the gap between germline ends came to 8 bases. Germline assignment: CDR1 MDHEN and CDR2 SYDVKM. The CDR3 spans 14 residues. The CDR3: CASSFSGYQETQYF. DNA for the CDR3: TGTGCCAGCAGTTTCAGCGGATACCAAGAGACCCAGTACTTC.

The genes are TRBV11-2 and TRBJ1-2; maybe TRBD1 (5 bases). Trimming removed 5 bases from V and 2 bases from J, with 15 bases in between. Germline CDR1 reads SGHAT; CDR2 reads FQNNGV. The CDR3 runs 15 residues. Written as DNA, the CDR3 is TGTGCCAGCAGCCCAAATCCAGCAGGGAACTATGGCTACACCTTC. This translates into CASSPNPAGNYGYTF. Together with reference TRBV11-2 and TRBJ1-2, the CDR3 gives the full variable domain: EAGVAQSPRYKIIEKRQSVAFWCNPISGHATLYWYQQILGQGPKLLIQFQNNGVVDDSQLPKDRFSAERLKGVDSTLKIQPAKLEDSAVYLCASSPNPAGNYGYTFGSGTRLTVV.

This chain joins TRBV28 and TRBJ2-3, with 10 bases identical to TRBD1. The CDR3 sequence is 15 residues long. J was trimmed by 2 bases and V by 5 bases; bases with no gene match: 4. The germline V gene encodes CDR1 MDHEN and CDR2 SYDVKM. The CDR3 nucleotides read TGTGCCAGCAGTCACGGGACAGGGGCCACAGATACGCAGTATTTT. Protein product: CASSHGTGATDTQYF.

V usage is TRBV6-2 or TRBV6-3 and J usage is TRBJ1-6, with 7 positions matching TRBD1. This CDR3 contains 15 residues. Germline assignment: CDR1 MNHEY and CDR2 SVGEGT. The J segment lost 4 bases and the V segment lost 0 bases, leaving 0 bases of the junction unmatched. The CDR3 sequence is CASSYSQGYNSPLHF. The CDR3, as DNA: TGTGCCAGCAGTTACTCACAGGGGTATAATTCACCCCTCCACTTT.

The rearrangement joins TRBV6-5 to TRBJ1-5; no clear D gene. Trimming stripped 4 bases from V and 1 base from J, with 8 bases between. This CDR3 is 14 amino acids long. Germline V gives CDR1 MNHEY, CDR2 SVGAGI. Written as DNA, the CDR3 is TGTGCCAGCAGTTTCTACCGGAGCAATCAGCCCCAGCATTTT. This translates into CASSFYRSNQPQHF.

This rearrangement joins TRBV7-8 to TRBJ1-3; tentatively, D is TRBD1 (6 bases). Trimming pared 5 bases from V and 0 bases from J, leaving 20 bases between. This CDR3 region has 18 residues. Germline lookup yields CDR1 SGHVS and CDR2 FQNEAQ. DNA for the CDR3: TGTGCCAGCAGCCCAATAGTGGCAACAGGGAGCTCTGGAAACACCATATATTTT. It is translated as CASSPIVATGSSGNTIYF.

This chain uses TRBV18 with TRBJ2-7; perhaps TRBD1 as D (6 bases). The germline CDR1 and CDR2 sequences are KGHSH and LQKENI. V dropped 2 bases and J dropped 0 bases, with 14 bases sitting between them. The CDR3 sequence is 16 residues long. The CDR3 reads CASSPGTNPGSYEQYF. CDR3 nucleotide sequence: TGTGCCAGCTCACCAGGGACAAACCCGGGCTCCTACGAGCAGTACTTC.

V usage is TRBV11-2 and J usage is TRBJ1-2, with D perhaps TRBD1 (5 bases). This CDR3 comprises 13 residues. V was shortened by 5 bases and J by 7 bases, with 14 bases between the two germline ends. Germline CDR1 SGHAT, CDR2 FQNNGV. Here the CDR3 reads CASSPYKDTGYTF. CDR3 coding DNA: TGTGCCAGCAGCCCGTACAAGGACACTGGCTACACCTTC.

The chain combines TRBV5-8 with TRBJ1-2, with 10 positions matching TRBD1. There are 14 residues in the CDR3. The junction had 8 bases not matched to a gene; V was cut back by 4 bases and J by 8 bases. Germline loops: CDR1 SGHTS, CDR2 YDEGEE. The CDR3 nucleotides read TGTGCCAGCAGCCTCGGACAGGGGGTCGGAGGCTACACCTTC. Translation: CASSLGQGVGGYTF.

The V and J genes are TRBV9 and TRBJ1-2; TRBD1 aligns across 8 bases. Unmatched junction bases numbered 4, after V lost 0 bases and J lost 3 bases. This CDR3 is 15 amino acids long. The germline CDR1 and CDR2 sequences are SGDLS and YYNGEE. The CDR3 loop reads CASSVVPGQDYGYTF. The CDR3 DNA follows: TGTGCCAGCAGCGTAGTACCGGGACAGGACTATGGCTACACCTTC.

J is TRBJ2-5 and V is TRBV2, with 12 bases fitting TRBD2. Germline CDR1 SNHLY, CDR2 FYNNEI. There are 16 residues in the CDR3. V gave up 6 bases and J gave up 1 base; unmatched junction bases: 6. The CDR3 DNA is TGTGCCAGCAGATTCGGACTAGCGGGGCCCCAAGAGACCCAGTACTTC. This gives the protein CASRFGLAGPQETQYF.

This clone was seen once. The rearrangement uses TRBV4-1 and TRBJ1-2, with TRBD1 identical over 11 bases. Germline CDR1 reads MGHRA; CDR2 reads YSYEKL. This CDR3 is 17 amino acids long. J was trimmed by 5 bases and V by 3 bases; bases with no gene match: 11. The CDR3 bases are TGCGCCAGCAGCCAGTATTCAAGGGACAGGGGGGGGTATGGCTACACCTTC. This codes for CASSQYSRDRGGYGYTF.